This T cell receptor (beta chain) was found in a study of OX40 agonist ivuxolimab in advanced cancers. For context, the study as a whole: Ivuxolimab was an agonistic, fully human IgG2 monoclonal antibody directed against OX40 (CD134), a costimulatory receptor. Intravenous ivuxolimab was administered to patients every 2 weeks at six dose levels: 0.01, 0.1, 0.3, 1.5, 3 and 10 mg/kg. Among the 52 dose-escalation patients, 19 had hepatocellular carcinoma, roughly 15 melanoma, 9 renal cell carcinoma and 9 head and neck cancer. The dose-escalation cohort was over 70% male with a mean age of about 60 years, ranging from roughly 23 to 90. Prior anti-PD-1, anti-PD-L1 or anti-CTLA-4 therapy was permitted, and checkpoint inhibitors had been received by roughly two fifths of dose-escalation patients. Partial responses occurred in three dose-escalation patients, of whom one had hepatocellular carcinoma and two had cutaneous melanoma. Peripheral TCRbeta sequencing aimed to test whether ivuxolimab altered TCR sequence diversity and caused clonal T-cell expansion. The paper describes the monotherapy dose-escalation part (N = 52 patients) of the phase I trial of ivuxolimab.

Genomic DNA was extracted from sorted cells for sequencing of the TCRbeta CDR3 region. The immunoSEQ Assay was used to sequence the TCRbeta CDR3 regions. TCRdb mirrors the immuneACCESS table, restricted to in-frame sequences. Some clones are absent from its copies; in checked studies, under half trace to an unresolved V gene, and the reason for the others is unknown. For this sample the table gives about 21,000 clones, of which about 80% were detected only once. The ten top clones hold approximately 30% of the sample. The germline ends are 8 bases apart after V is trimmed by 1 base and J by 7 bases. The CDR1 and CDR2 encoded by the germline V gene are SQVTM and ANQGSEA. Its CDR3 holds 12 amino acids, cysteine through phenylalanine. The kept DNA is CDR3 alone, 36 bases in frame from the first base. As to this clone: What antigen it recognizes has not been identified. Per-base qualities were not stored, and no clone one base away is much larger.

The trial excluded patients who had a history of autoimmune disease or who were on systemic immunosuppression. Peripheral blood for TCR sequencing was collected from all dose cohorts at baseline, on cycle 4 day 1, and on cycle 7 day 1. Samples came from an open-label, multicenter, first-in-human phase I dose-escalation trial of ivuxolimab. Adults with locally advanced or metastatic melanoma, renal cell carcinoma, hepatocellular carcinoma or head and neck squamous cell carcinoma were enrolled in the trial. Before TCR sequencing, CD4+ T cells and CD8+ T cells were sorted from peripheral blood as separate populations. Study-level results and caveats: Low levels of normalized T-cell clonal expansion were also seen in some patients who did not respond. The antigen specificity of the peripheral T cells that underwent clonal expansion was not determined. Partial responders in the 0.1-3.0 mg/kg groups had among the lowest normalized peripheral clonal expansion, especially among CD8+ T cells. After ivuxolimab, CD8+ T cells had more expanded clones than CD4+ T cells on average. Clonal expansion of both CD4+ and CD8+ blood T cells was observed from baseline to week 6 at doses 0.1 to 3.0 mg/kg.

The chain links TRBV29-1 with TRBJ2-1; the D gene assignment is ambiguous. The sample here was CD4+ or CD8+ T cells sorted from blood, taken in a trial of the OX40 agonist ivuxolimab. The sequence came from an adult with an advanced solid tumor such as melanoma, head and neck, liver or kidney cancer. The CDR3 sequence is CSVEGSLNEQFF. The DNA reads TGCAGCGTTGAAGGTAGCCTTAATGAGCAGTTCTTC.